These 2 T cell receptor beta chains share one sample of origin, sequenced in a study of shared clonotypes between healthy human individuals. The method was immunoSEQ multiplex PCR; TCRdb's version includes in-frame clones alone and lacks a portion of them. The repertoire consists of roughly 2,300,000 clones, with just under 95% occurring once and the leading ten covering about 0.36%. The sequencing input was naive CD4+ T cells from PBMCs. Subset here: CD45RA+ positively selected. These TCRs come from a man younger than 35 in good health. Some clones in this sample may be carry-over from other donors' samples.

The chain is built from TRBV25-1 and TRBJ2-7; D ambiguous. CDR3 length equals 13 residues. The V end lost 1 base, the J end lost 7 bases, and 11 bases lay between the germline ends. In germline, CDR1 is MGHDK, CDR2 SYGVNS. CDR3 nucleotides: TGTGCCAGCAGTGAATTTGGGGTGAAAGAGCAGTACTTC. Protein product: CASSEFGVKEQYF.

The chain employs TRBV2 and TRBJ1-2; D uncertain. The V end was cut by 4 bases, the J end by 2 bases, with 8 bases between. This CDR3 contains 13 residues. The V gene's germline CDR1 is SNHLY and CDR2 FYNNEI. CDR3: CASSASVNYGYTF. Written as DNA, the CDR3 is TGTGCCAGCAGTGCTTCGGTGAACTATGGCTACACCTTC.